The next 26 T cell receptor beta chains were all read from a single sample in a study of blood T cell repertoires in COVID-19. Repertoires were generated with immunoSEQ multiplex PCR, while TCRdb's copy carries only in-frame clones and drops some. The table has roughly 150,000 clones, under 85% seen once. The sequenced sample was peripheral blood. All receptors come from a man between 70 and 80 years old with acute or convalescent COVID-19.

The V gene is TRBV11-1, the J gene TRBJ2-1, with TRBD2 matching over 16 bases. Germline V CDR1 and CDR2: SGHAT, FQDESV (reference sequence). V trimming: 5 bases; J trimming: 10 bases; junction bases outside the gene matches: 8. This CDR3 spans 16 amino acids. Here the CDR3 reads CASSQGLAGGPGEQFF. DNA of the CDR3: TGTGCCAGCAGCCAGGGACTAGCGGGAGGGCCTGGGGAGCAGTTCTTC.

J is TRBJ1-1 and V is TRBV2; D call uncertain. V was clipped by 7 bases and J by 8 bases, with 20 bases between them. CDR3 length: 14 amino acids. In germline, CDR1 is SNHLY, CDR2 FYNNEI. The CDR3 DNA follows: TGTGCCAGCACTGTTTACGGACTAAAAGGGGAAGCTTTCTTT. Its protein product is CASTVYGLKGEAFF.

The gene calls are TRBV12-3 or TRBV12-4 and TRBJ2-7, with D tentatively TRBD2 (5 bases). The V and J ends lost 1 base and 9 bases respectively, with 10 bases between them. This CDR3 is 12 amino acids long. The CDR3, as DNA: TGTGCCAGCAGTTTAGGGACGGGGTCGCAGTACTTC. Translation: CASSLGTGSQYF.

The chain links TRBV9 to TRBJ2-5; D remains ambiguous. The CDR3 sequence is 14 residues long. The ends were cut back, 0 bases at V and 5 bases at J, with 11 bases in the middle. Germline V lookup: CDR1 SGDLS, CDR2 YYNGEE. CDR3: CASSVDPKQETQYF. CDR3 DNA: TGTGCCAGCAGCGTAGATCCTAAACAGGAGACCCAGTACTTC.

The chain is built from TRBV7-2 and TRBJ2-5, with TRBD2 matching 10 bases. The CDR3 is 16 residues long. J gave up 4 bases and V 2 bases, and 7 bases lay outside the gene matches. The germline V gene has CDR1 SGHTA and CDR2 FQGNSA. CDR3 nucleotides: TGTGCCAGCAGCTTAATTCTAGCGGGAGTGGGAGAGACCCAGTACTTC. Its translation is CASSLILAGVGETQYF.

The CDR3 region is CASSQDVTAARLLYGYTF. In DNA, the CDR3 is TGCGCCAGCAGCCAAGATGTTACGGCCGCCAGACTACTCTATGGCTACACCTTC. The J gene is TRBJ1-2, the V gene TRBV4-1, with D uncertain. Germline CDR1 and CDR2: MGHRA and YSYEKL. The CDR3 has 18 residues. The V end was cut by 0 bases, the J end by 4 bases, with 21 bases between.

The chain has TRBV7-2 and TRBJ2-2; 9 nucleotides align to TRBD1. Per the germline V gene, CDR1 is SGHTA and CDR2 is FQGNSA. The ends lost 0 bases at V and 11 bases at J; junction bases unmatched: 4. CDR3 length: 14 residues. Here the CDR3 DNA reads TGTGCCAGCAGCTTAGCGGGACAGGGTGGCGAGCTGTTTTTT. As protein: CASSLAGQGGELFF.

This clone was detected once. CDR3 region: CASNGGVTGANVLTF. In nucleotides, the CDR3 is TGTGCCAGCAATGGGGGGGTAACTGGGGCCAACGTCCTGACTTTC. The chain recombines TRBV6-5 with TRBJ2-6; 7 positions agree with TRBD2. CDR1 MNHEY and CDR2 SVGAGI come from the germline V gene. Trimming at V came to 7 bases and at J to 2 bases, leaving 5 bases not matched to a gene. This CDR3 is built from 15 residues.

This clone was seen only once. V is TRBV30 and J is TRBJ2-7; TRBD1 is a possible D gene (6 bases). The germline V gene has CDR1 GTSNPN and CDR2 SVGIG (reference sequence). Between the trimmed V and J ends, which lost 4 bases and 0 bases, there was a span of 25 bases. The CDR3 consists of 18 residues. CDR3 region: CAWTGLGVSTGSSYEQYF. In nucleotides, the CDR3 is TGTGCCTGGACGGGGTTAGGGGTGTCGACAGGTAGCTCCTACGAGCAGTACTTC.

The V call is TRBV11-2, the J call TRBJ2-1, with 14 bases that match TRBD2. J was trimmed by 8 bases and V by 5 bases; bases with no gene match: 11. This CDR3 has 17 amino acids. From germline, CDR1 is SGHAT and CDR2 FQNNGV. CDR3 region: CASSLGTSGGRWDEQFF. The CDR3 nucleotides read TGTGCCAGCAGCCTAGGGACTAGCGGGGGAAGGTGGGATGAGCAGTTCTTC.

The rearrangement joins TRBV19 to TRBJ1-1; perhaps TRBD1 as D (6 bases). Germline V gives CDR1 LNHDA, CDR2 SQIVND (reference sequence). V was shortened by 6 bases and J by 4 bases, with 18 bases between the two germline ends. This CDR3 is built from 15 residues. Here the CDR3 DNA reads TGTGCCAGTAGCCTACAGGGAGGGGTCAGCACTGAAGCTTTCTTT. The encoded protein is CASSLQGGVSTEAFF. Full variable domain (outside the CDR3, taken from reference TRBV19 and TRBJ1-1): DGGITQSPKYLFRKEGQNVTLSCEQNLNHDAMYWYRQDPGQGLRLIYYSQIVNDFQKGDIAEGYSVSREKKESFPLTVTSAQKNPTAFYLCASSLQGGVSTEAFFGQGTRLTVV.

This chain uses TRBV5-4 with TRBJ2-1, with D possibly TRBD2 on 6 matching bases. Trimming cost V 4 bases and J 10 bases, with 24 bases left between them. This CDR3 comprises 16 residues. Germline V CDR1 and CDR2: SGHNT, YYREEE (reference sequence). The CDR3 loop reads CASSDDWTKTMVEQFF. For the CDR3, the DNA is TGTGCCAGCAGCGACGACTGGACTAAGACAATGGTGGAGCAGTTCTTC.

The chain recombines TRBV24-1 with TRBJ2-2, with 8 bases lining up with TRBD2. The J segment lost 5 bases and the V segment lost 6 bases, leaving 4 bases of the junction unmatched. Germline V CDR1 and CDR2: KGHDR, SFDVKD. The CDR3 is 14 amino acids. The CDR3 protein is CATSSGSRTGELFF. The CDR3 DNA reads TGTGCCACCAGTAGCGGGAGCAGAACCGGGGAGCTGTTTTTT.

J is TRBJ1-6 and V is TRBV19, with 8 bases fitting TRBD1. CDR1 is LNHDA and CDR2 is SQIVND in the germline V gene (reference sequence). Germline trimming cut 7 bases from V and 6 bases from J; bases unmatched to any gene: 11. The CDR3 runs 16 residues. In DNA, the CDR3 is TGTGCCAGTACCATTTCCGACAGGGGAAGTAATTCACCCCTCCACTTT. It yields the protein CASTISDRGSNSPLHF.

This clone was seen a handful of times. The CDR3 DNA sequence: TGTGCCAGCAGTCCAACCGGGACTAGCGGGAGTAGGCAGTTCTTC. Residues: CASSPTGTSGSRQFF. The chain combines TRBV28 with TRBJ2-1; 14 nucleotides agree with TRBD2. This CDR3 has 15 residues. Germline-derived CDR1 and CDR2 are MDHEN and SYDVKM. Losses at the gene ends were 5 bases for V and 12 bases for J; bases not matched to a gene: 9.

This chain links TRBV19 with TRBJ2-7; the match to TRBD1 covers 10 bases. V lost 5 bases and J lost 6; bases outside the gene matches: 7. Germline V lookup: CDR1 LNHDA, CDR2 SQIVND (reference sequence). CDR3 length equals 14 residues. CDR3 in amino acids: CASSPPGQGSEQYF. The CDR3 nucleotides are TGTGCCAGTAGTCCACCGGGACAGGGGAGCGAGCAGTACTTC.

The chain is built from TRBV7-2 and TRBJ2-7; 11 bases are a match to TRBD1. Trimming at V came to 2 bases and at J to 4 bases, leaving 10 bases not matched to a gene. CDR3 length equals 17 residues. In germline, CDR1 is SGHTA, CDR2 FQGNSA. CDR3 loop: CASSLQTTGTGGYEQYF. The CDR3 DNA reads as TGTGCCAGCAGCTTACAGACAACCGGGACAGGGGGGTACGAGCAGTACTTC. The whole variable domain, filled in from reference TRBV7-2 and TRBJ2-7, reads GAGVSQSPSNKVTEKGKDVELRCDPISGHTALYWYRQSLGQGLEFLIYFQGNSAPDKSGLPSDRFSAERTGGSVSTLTIQRTQQEDSAVYLCASSLQTTGTGGYEQYFGPGTRLTVT.

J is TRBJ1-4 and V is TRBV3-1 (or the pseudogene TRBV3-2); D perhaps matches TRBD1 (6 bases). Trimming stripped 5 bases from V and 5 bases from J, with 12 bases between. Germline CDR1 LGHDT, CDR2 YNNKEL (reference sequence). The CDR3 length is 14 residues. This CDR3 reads CASSWKGGNEKLFF. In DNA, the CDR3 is TGTGCCAGCAGCTGGAAAGGGGGAAATGAAAAACTGTTTTTT.

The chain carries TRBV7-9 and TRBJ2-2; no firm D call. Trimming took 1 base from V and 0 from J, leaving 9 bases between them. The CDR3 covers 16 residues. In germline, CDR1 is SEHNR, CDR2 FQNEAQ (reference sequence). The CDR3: CASSLVLRSNTGELFF. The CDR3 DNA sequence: TGTGCCAGCAGCTTAGTCTTGCGGTCGAACACCGGGGAGCTGTTTTTT.

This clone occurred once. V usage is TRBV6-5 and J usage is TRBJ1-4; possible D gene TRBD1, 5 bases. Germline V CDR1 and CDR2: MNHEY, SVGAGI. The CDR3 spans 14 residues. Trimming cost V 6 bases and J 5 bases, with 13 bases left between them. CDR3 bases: TGTGCCAGCAGACAGGCTGCCGTAAATGAAAAACTGTTTTTT. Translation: CASRQAAVNEKLFF.

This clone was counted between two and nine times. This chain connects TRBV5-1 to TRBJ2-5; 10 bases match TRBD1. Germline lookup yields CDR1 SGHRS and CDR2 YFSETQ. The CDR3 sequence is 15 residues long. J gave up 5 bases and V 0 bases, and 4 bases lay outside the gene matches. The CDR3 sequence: CASSLGGTGVETQYF. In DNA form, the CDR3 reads TGCGCCAGCAGCTTGGGGGGGACAGGGGTCGAGACCCAGTACTTC.

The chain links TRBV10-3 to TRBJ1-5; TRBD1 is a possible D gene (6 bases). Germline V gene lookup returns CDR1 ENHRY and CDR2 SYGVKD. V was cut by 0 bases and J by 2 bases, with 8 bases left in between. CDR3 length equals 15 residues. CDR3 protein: CAISESHRGNQPQHF. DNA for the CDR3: TGTGCCATCAGTGAGTCGCACAGGGGCAATCAGCCCCAGCATTTT.

The CDR3 spells CASSIDRGSLEAFF. The CDR3 nucleotides are TGTGCCAGTAGTATCGACAGGGGGTCTCTAGAAGCTTTCTTT. The V and J genes are TRBV19 and TRBJ1-1; TRBD1 matches at 9 bases. Germline-derived CDR1 and CDR2 are LNHDA and SQIVND (reference sequence). There are 14 residues in the CDR3. Trimming removed 3 bases from V and 8 bases from J; junction bases left unmatched: 7.

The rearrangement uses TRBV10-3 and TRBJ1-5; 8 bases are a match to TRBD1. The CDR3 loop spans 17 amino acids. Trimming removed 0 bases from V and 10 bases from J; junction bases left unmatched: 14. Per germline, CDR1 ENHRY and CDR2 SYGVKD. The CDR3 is CAISESTSRPGGTPQHF. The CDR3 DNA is TGTGCCATCAGTGAGTCGACTTCCCGACCAGGGGGCACTCCCCAGCATTTT.

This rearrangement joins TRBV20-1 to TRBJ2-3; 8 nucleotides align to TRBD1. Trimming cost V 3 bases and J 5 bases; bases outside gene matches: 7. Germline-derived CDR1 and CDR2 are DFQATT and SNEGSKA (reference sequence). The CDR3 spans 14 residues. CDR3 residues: CSASQDRVKDTQYF. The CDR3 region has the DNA TGCAGTGCTAGTCAGGACAGGGTGAAAGATACGCAGTATTTT.

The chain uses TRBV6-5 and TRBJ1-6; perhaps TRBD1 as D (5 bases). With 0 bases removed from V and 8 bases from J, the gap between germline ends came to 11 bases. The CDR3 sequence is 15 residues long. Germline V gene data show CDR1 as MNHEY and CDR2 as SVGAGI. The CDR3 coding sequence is TGTGCCAGCAGTTACTCCAGGGTGGGTGATTCACCCCTCCACTTT. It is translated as CASSYSRVGDSPLHF.